This record looks at one T cell receptor beta chain sequence and its context. Its recognized antigen is unknown. The sample holds no much larger clone one base away, and base qualities are not on file. This record belongs to a study of PD-1 blockade in classical Hodgkin lymphoma (TCRdb year 2020). In terms of the full investigation: Nivolumab dosing was 3 mg/kg intravenously every 2 weeks, continuing until either disease progression or unacceptable toxicity. The study used CyTOF and TCR beta sequencing to define a peripheral blood immune signature of response to PD-1 blockade in classical Hodgkin lymphoma.

Overall study outcomes, separate from this receptor: A significant rise by C4D1 was seen in CD4+ but not CD8+ TCR diversity (p=0.0027 vs p=0.16), with the rise being most apparent in complete responders (p=0.02). Baseline TCR diversity was reported to be lower in newly diagnosed patients than in healthy donors, and even lower in relapsed/refractory patients. Lower diversity was observed in patients in whom nivolumab was started less than 1 year after ASCT, and these patients were excluded from later analyses so that confounding by immune reconstitution would be avoided. Baseline diversity similar to that of newly diagnosed patients was observed in trial patients achieving complete response, whereas significantly lower diversity was observed in partial responders and progressors. Only a single clinical trial cohort was studied, and what caused the repertoire differences, possibly disease activity or prior therapy, remained undefined.

The Qiagen DNeasy kit was used to extract genomic DNA from unsorted PBMCs and from the negatively selected CD4+ and CD8+ fractions. Amplification of TCR beta CDR3 regions was done by immunoSEQ multiplex PCR with primers that anneal to V and J segments. A synthetic immune receptor repertoire was used to minimize amplification bias, and any remaining bias was removed computationally after sequencing. Turning to the authors' computational methods: Repertoire diversity was quantified as the Shannon entropy index using custom Python scripts. Unsorted, CD4+ and CD8+ repertoires were analyzed separately, except in combined analyses where CD4+ and CD8+ sequences were merged in silico. Clonal expansion was defined as a frequency increase of at least 2-fold after treatment compared with C1D1, and clones undetected at baseline were assigned a pseudocount of 0.5. Singleton clones were defined as clones with 0 or 1 copy at C1D1, and non-singleton clones were defined as clones with 2 or more copies. Clones expanded in unsorted samples were annotated as CD4+, CD8+ or unknown by matching protein sequences in sorted samples from the same patient. Wilcoxon tests on paired samples were used to test diversity changes from C1D1 to C4D1. TCRdb took over this immuneACCESS table, retaining in-frame rearrangements with V and J assigned. Such tables are incomplete; in checked studies, under half of the missing clones stem from an unresolved V gene, and the remainder is unexplained. Clonal size and the V and J genes are those of that table, whereas D and trimming came from the DNA. The sample has tens of thousands of clones on record, roughly 85% of them singletons. The ten largest account for about 8.1% of the sample.

According to the study, the label for this sample's time point signals: cycle 4 day 1 (C4D1), after more than five weeks of nivolumab. Every trial patient had relapsed following autologous stem cell transplantation, and prior brentuximab vedotin exposure was what differed among cohorts A, B and C. The trial cohort comprised some 60 patients with relapsed/refractory classical Hodgkin lymphoma whose best overall responses were complete response, partial response or progressive disease. Trial patients were treated with single-agent nivolumab in the multi-cohort phase II CheckMate 205 trial. An independent review committee assessed best overall response using the 2007 International Working Group response criteria. Trial PBMCs were collected just before the start of nivolumab (C1D1) and during therapy at cycle 2 day 1 and cycle 4 day 1. Peripheral blood was collected in 8 mL Vacutainer Cell Preparation Tubes, from which PBMCs were isolated by centrifugation and then cryopreserved.

CDR1 and CDR2, per the germline V gene, are SGHRS and YFSETQ. V and J lose 7 bases and 4 bases, and a span of 13 bases separates them. Inclusive of the bounding cysteine and phenylalanine, the CDR3 is 13 residues long. Only CDR3 DNA is held: 39 bases, read in frame from base 1. Sequencing was performed on peripheral blood mononuclear cells (PBMCs), taken before the fourth cycle of nivolumab. The TCR was taken from a human donor with classical Hodgkin lymphoma. The sequence joins TRBV5-1 to TRBJ2-3; the D gene is perhaps TRBD2, from 6 matching bases. The sequence in DNA is TGCGCCAGCCGTAGCGGCGCTCCAGATACGCAGTATTTT. Translation gives CASRSGAPDTQYF.